Below, 8 T cell receptor beta chains from the same sample are listed, as sequenced in a study of T cell responses to AZD1222 COVID-19 vaccine. The table came from immunoSEQ multiplex PCR; TCRdb's copy has only in-frame clones and leaves some out. The sample records under 150,000 clones, 75% to 95% being singletons. The sequenced sample was peripheral blood, obtained 28 days after the second AZD1222 dose. The source is an adult who received the AZD1222 COVID-19 vaccine.

This clone was detected once. The J gene is TRBJ2-2, the V gene TRBV30; 7 bases fit TRBD1. The V and J ends lost 3 bases and 7 bases, in that order; junction bases with no gene match: 5. CDR1 is GTSNPN, CDR2 SVGIG, per germline (reference sequence). This CDR3 is 13 amino acids long. In DNA form, the CDR3 reads TGTGCCTGGAGGGAACAGGGGATCGGGGAGCTGTTTTTT. Translation: CAWREQGIGELFF.

This chain connects TRBV30 to TRBJ2-3, with 8 bases matching TRBD2. From germline, CDR1 is GTSNPN and CDR2 SVGIG (reference sequence). The trim removed 0 bases at V and 1 base at J, leaving 6 bases unmatched. The CDR3 has 16 residues. DNA of the CDR3: TGTGCCTGGAGTGTACTGAGCGGGAGCCGCACAGATACGCAGTATTTT. Translation gives CAWSVLSGSRTDTQYF. Complete variable domain (other parts from reference TRBV30 and TRBJ2-3): SQTIHQWPATLVQPVGSPLSLECTVEGTSNPNLYWYRQAAGRGLQLLFYSVGIGQISSEVPQNLSASRPQDRQFILSSKKLLLSDSGFYLCAWSVLSGSRTDTQYFGPGTRLTVL.

V usage is TRBV15 and J usage is TRBJ2-7; 9 bases align to TRBD2. Per the germline V gene, CDR1 is LNHNV and CDR2 is YYDKDF (reference sequence). J lost 4 bases, V lost 3 bases, and 1 base had no gene match. This CDR3 region has 13 residues. CDR3 in DNA: TGTGCCACCAGCAGTAGCGGGAGTTACGAGCAGTACGTC. This encodes CATSSSGSYEQYV.

The chain recombines TRBV20-1 with TRBJ2-4; D gene uncertain. The CDR3 length is 10 residues. Germline V gene sequence: CDR1 DFQATT, CDR2 SNEGSKA (reference sequence). Trimming removed 5 bases from V and 9 bases from J, with 8 bases in between. The CDR3 coding sequence is TGCAGTGCTGAACTTGGCATTCAGTACTTC. Translated, it gives CSAELGIQYF.

The rearrangement joins TRBV9 to TRBJ1-3; D may be TRBD1 (5 bases). This CDR3 spans 17 amino acids. CDR1 SGDLS and CDR2 YYNGEE come from the germline V gene. Deletions cut 0 bases from V and 0 bases from J, with 13 bases between. DNA for the CDR3: TGTGCCAGCAGCGTAGATGGAGGGGCCCCCTCTGGAAACACCATATATTTT. This translates into CASSVDGGAPSGNTIYF.

J is TRBJ2-1 and V is TRBV7-2; 11 nucleotides align to TRBD2. Germline-derived CDR1 and CDR2 are SGHTA and FQGNSA. With V trimmed by 2 bases and J by 6 bases, 3 bases remained unmatched. The CDR3 length is 15 residues. The CDR3 sequence is CASSLLAGGSNEQFF. The CDR3 nucleotides read TGTGCCAGCAGCTTATTAGCGGGGGGGTCCAATGAGCAGTTCTTC.

The chain has TRBV11-2 and TRBJ1-2; perhaps TRBD1 as D (5 bases). This CDR3 contains 13 residues. Germline CDR1 reads SGHAT; CDR2 reads FQNNGV. The V end was cut by 0 bases, the J end by 8 bases, with 10 bases between. DNA for the CDR3: TGTGCCAGCAGCTTAGATCTGTGGGACGGCTACACCTTC. It yields the protein CASSLDLWDGYTF.

The table lists this clone with many counts. The chain is built from TRBV27 and TRBJ2-2, with D perhaps TRBD1 (5 bases). The V end was cut by 5 bases, the J end by 3 bases, with 13 bases between. Germline values: CDR1 MNHEY, CDR2 SMNVEV (reference sequence). This CDR3 spans 15 amino acids. The CDR3 sequence: CASSPWEGDTGELFF. The CDR3 bases are TGTGCCAGCAGTCCCTGGGAAGGGGACACCGGGGAGCTGTTTTTT.